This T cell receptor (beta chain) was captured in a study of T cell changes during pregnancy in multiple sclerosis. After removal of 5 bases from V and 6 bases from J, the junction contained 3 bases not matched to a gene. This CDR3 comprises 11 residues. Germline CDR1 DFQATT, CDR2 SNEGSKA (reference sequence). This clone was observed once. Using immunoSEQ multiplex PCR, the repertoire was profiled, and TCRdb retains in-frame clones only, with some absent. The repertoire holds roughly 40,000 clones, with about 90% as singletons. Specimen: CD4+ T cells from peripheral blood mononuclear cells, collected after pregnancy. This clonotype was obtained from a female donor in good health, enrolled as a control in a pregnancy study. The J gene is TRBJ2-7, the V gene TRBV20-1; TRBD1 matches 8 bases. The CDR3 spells CSAPGQAEQYF. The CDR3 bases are TGCAGTGCTCCGGGACAGGCCGAGCAGTACTTC.